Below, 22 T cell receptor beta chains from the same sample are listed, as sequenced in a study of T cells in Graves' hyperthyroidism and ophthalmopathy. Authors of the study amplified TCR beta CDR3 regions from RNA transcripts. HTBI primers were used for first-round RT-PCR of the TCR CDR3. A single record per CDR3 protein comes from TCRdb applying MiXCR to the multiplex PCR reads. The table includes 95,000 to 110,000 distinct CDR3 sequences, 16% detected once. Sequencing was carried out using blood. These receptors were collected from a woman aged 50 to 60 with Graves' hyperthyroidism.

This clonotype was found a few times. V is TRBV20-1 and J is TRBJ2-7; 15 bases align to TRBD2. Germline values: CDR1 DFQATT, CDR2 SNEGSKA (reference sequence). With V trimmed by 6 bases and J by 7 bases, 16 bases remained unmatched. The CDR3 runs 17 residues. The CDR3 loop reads CSAPGTGTSGRTGEQYV. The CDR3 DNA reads TGCAGTGCCCCCGGGACCGGGACTAGCGGGAGGACGGGAGAGCAGTACGTC.

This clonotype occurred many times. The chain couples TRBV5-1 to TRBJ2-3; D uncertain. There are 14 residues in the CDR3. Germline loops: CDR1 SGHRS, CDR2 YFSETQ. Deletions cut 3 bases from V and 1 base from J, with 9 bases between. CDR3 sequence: CASSSTRGTDTQYF. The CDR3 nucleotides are TGCGCCAGCAGCTCCACCAGAGGCACAGATACGCAGTATTTT.

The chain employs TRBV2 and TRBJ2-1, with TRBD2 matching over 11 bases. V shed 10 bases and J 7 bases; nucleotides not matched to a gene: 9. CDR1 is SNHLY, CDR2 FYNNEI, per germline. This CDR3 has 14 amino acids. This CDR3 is CATTQGLAVNEQFF. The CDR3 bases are TGTGCCACCACCCAGGGACTAGCGGTTAATGAGCAGTTCTTC.

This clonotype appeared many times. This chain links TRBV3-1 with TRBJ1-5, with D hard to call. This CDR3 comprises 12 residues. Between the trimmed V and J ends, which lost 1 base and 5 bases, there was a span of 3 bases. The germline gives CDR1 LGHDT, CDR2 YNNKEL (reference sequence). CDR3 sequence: CASSQGDQPQHF. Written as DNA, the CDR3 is TGTGCCAGCAGCCAAGGGGATCAGCCCCAGCATTTT.

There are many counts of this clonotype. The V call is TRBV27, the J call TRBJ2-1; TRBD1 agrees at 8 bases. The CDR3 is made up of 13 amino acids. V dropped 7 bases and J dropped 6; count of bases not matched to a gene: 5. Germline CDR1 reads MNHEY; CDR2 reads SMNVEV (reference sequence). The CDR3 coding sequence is TGTGCCAGCAAAGTTGACAGGGGCAATGAGCAGTTCTTC. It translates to CASKVDRGNEQFF.

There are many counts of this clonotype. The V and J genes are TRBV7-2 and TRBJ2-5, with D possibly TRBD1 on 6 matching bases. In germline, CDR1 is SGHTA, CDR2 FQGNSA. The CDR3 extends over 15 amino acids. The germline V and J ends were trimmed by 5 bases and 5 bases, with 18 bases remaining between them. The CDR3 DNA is TGTGCCAGCAGCAGGCAGGGGAACCCACTCGAGACCCAGTACTTC. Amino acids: CASSRQGNPLETQYF.

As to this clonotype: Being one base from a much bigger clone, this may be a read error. As DNA, the CDR3 is TGTGCCAGCAGTTACACGCAGGGTGGTCAGCCCCAGCATTTT. Translating gives CASSYTQGGQPQHF. This chain links TRBV6-2 or TRBV6-3 with TRBJ1-5; maybe TRBD1 (5 bases). Germline CDR1 and CDR2: MNHEY and SVGEGT. The CDR3 is 14 amino acids. With 2 bases removed from V and 6 bases from J, the gap between germline ends came to 11 bases.

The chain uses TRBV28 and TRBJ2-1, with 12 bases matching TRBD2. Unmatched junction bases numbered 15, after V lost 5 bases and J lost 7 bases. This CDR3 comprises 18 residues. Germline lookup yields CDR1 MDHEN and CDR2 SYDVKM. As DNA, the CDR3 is TGTGCCAGCAGTCCTTGGCTAGCGGGAGGGATAACTATAAATGAGCAGTTCTTC. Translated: CASSPWLAGGITINEQFF.

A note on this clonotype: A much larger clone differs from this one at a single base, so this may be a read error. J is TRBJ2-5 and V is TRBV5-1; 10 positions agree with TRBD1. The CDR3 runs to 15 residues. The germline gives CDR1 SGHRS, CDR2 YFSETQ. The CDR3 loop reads CAGSFRGTGEETQYF. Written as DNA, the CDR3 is TGCGCCGGCAGCTTTCGCGGGACAGGGGAAGAGACCCAGTACTTC.

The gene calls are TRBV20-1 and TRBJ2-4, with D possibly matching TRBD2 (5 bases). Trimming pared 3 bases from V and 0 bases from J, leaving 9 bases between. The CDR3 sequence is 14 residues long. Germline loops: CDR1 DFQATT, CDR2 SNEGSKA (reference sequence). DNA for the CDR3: TGCAGTGCTAGTTCCGGGGTAGCCAAAAACATTCAGTACTTC. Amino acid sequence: CSASSGVAKNIQYF.

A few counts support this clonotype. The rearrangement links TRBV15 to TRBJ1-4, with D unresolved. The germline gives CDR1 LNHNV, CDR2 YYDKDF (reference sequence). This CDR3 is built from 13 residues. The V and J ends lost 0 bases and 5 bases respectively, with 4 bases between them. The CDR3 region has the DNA TGTGCCACCAGCAGAGACCCGAATGAAAAACTGTTTTTT. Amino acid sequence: CATSRDPNEKLFF.

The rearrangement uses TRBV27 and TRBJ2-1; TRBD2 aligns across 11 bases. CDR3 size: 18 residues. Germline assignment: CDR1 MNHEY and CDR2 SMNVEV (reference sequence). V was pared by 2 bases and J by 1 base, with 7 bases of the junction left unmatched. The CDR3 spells CASSLSTSGRSSYNEQFF. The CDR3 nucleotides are TGTGCCAGCAGTTTAAGTACTAGCGGGAGATCGTCCTACAATGAGCAGTTCTTC.

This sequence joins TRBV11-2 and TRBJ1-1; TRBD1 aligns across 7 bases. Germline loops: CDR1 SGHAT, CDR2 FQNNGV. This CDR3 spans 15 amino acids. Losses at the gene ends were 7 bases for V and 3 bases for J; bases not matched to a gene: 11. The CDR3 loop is CASINTGEGYTEAFF. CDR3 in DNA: TGTGCCAGCATTAATACAGGGGAGGGGTACACTGAAGCTTTCTTT. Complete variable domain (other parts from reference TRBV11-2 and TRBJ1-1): EAGVAQSPRYKIIEKRQSVAFWCNPISGHATLYWYQQILGQGPKLLIQFQNNGVVDDSQLPKDRFSAERLKGVDSTLKIQPAKLEDSAVYLCASINTGEGYTEAFFGQGTRLTVV.

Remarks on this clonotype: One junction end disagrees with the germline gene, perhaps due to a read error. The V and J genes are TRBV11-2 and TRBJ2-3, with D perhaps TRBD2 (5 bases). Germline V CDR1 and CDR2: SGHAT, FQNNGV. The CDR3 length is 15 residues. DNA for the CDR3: TGTGCCAGCTGTCAGAGCGGATTTGGCACAGATACGCGGTATTTT. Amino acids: CASCQSGFGTDTRYF.

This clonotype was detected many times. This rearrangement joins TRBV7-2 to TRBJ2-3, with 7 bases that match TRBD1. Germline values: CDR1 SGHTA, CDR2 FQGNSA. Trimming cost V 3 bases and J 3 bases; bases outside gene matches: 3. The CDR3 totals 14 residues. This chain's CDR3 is CASSFRDRTDTQYF. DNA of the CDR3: TGTGCCAGCAGCTTTAGGGACAGAACAGATACGCAGTATTTT. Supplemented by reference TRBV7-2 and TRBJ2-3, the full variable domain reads GAGVSQSPSNKVTEKGKDVELRCDPISGHTALYWYRQSLGQGLEFLIYFQGNSAPDKSGLPSDRFSAERTGGSVSTLTIQRTQQEDSAVYLCASSFRDRTDTQYFGPGTRLTVL.

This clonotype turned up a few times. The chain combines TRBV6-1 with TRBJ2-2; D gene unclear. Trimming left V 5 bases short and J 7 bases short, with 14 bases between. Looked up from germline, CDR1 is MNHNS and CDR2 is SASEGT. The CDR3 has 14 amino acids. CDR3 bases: TGTGCCAGCAGTTATTATCGGGCCGACGGGGAGCTGTTTTTT. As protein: CASSYYRADGELFF.

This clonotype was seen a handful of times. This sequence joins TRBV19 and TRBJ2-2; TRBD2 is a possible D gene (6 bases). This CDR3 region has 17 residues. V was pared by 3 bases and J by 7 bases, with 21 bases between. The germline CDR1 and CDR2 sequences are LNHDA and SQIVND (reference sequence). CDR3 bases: TGTGCCAGTAGTATTCAGTTCGCGGCGGGATCGGGCGGGGAGCTGTTTTTT. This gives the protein CASSIQFAAGSGGELFF. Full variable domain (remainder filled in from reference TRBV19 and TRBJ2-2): DGGITQSPKYLFRKEGQNVTLSCEQNLNHDAMYWYRQDPGQGLRLIYYSQIVNDFQKGDIAEGYSVSREKKESFPLTVTSAQKNPTAFYLCASSIQFAAGSGGELFFGEGSRLTVL.

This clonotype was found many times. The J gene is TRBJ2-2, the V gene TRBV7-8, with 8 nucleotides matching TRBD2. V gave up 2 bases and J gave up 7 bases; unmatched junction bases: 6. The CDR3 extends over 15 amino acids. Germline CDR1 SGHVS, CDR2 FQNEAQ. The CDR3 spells CASSLTSGTVGELFF. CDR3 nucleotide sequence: TGTGCCAGCAGCTTAACTAGCGGCACGGTCGGGGAGCTGTTTTTT.

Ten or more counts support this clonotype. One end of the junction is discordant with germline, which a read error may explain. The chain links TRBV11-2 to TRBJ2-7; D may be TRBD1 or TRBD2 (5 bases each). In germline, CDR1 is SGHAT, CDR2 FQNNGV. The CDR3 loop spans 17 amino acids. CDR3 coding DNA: TGTGCCAGCAGCTTATGGGGCGGGTACGGAAGCTCCTGCGAGCAGTACTTC. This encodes CASSLWGGYGSSCEQYF.

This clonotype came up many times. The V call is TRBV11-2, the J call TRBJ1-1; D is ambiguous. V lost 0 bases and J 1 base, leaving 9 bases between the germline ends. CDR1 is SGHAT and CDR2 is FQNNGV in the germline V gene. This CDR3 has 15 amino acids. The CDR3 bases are TGTGCCAGCAGCTTAGATTGGGGTCCGAACACTGAAGCTTTCTTT. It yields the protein CASSLDWGPNTEAFF.

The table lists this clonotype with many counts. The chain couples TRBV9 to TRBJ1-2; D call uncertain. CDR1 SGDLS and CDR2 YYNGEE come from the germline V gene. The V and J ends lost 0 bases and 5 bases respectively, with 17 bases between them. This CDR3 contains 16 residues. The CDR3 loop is CASSVEGTAALYGYTF. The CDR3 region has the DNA TGTGCCAGCAGCGTAGAAGGAACAGCCGCCCTATATGGCTACACCTTC.

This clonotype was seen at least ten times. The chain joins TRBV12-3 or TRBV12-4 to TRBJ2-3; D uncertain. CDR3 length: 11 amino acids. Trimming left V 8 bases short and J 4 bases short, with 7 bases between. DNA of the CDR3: TGTGCCAGCGTGGTGGCAGATACGCAGTATTTT. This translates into CASVVADTQYF.